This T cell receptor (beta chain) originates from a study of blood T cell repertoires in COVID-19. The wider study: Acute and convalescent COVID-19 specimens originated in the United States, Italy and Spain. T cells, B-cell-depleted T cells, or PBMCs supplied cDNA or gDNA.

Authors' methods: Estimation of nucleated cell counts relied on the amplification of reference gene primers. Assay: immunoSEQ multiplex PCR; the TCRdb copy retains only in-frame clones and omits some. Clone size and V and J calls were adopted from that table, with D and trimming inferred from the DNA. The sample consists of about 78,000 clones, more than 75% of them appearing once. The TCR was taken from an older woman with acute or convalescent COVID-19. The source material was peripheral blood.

This chain's CDR3 is CASSIGQGAQAETQYF. CDR3 sequence (DNA): TGTGCCAGCAGCATTGGACAGGGGGCGCAAGCCGAGACCCAGTACTTC. The rearrangement joins TRBV9 to TRBJ2-5; 11 bases fit TRBD1. Germline V gene sequence: CDR1 SGDLS, CDR2 YYNGEE. J lost 5 bases, V lost 4 bases, and 10 bases had no gene match. The length of the CDR3 is 16 residues.